A selection of T cell receptor beta chains follows, all from one sample in a study of T cells in Graves' hyperthyroidism and ophthalmopathy. A single record per CDR3 protein comes from TCRdb applying MiXCR to the multiplex PCR reads. The sample shows 300,000 to 450,000 distinct CDR3 sequences, around 25% of them seen only once. The sample was blood. The source of these receptors is a middle-aged man with Graves' hyperthyroidism. The CDR3 runs from the conserved cysteine through the conserved F or W. A D gene is named only where the DNA matches it firmly. Clone size is given for some rows only: seen once, a few or many times, or a class if the clone is expanded.

>TRBJ2-3|few|TRBV5-5|TRBD2
CASSPGRGEVDTQYF
TGTGCCAGCAGCCCTGGCCGGGGGGAGGTAGATACGCAGTATTTT
>TRBJ2-7|.|TRBV7-9|.
CASSPNGGRAYEQYF
TGTGCCAGCAGTCCCAACGGGGGCCGGGCCTACGAGCAGTACTTC
>TRBJ2-3|.|TRBV24-1|TRBD1
CATSDLSQGAGDTQYF
TGTGCCACCAGTGATTTGTCACAGGGGGCCGGCGATACGCAGTATTTT
>TRBJ1-1|many|TRBV27|TRBD1
CASSPTGYLEAFF
TGTGCCAGCAGTCCGACAGGGTACTTGGAAGCTTTCTTT
>TRBJ1-4|few|TRBV6-1|.
CASIKGGGNEKLFF
TGTGCCAGCATTAAGGGTGGCGGGAATGAAAAACTGTTTTTT
>TRBJ2-7|many|TRBV28|.
CASSVGDYEQYF
TGTGCCAGCAGCGTAGGGGACTACGAGCAGTACTTC
>TRBJ2-2|few|TRBV6-1|.
CASSESANTGELFF
TGTGCCAGCAGTGAATCGGCTAACACCGGGGAGCTGTTTTTT
>TRBJ2-5|many|TRBV11-2|TRBD1
CASSLLRDRDIQETQYF
TGTGCCAGCAGCCTCCTCCGAGACAGGGATATCCAAGAGACCCAGTACTTC
>TRBJ1-6|.|TRBV5-1|.
CASSSADSPLHF
TGCGCCAGCAGCTCGGCCGATTCACCCCTCCACTTT
>TRBJ1-3|few|TRBV11-3|.
CASSLAIGNTIYF
TGTGCCAGCAGCTTAGCCATTGGAAACACCATATATTTT
>TRBJ2-1|.|TRBV27|TRBD2
CASSLLTGGDNEQFF
TGTGCCAGCAGTTTATTGACGGGAGGGGACAATGAGCAGTTCTTC
>TRBJ2-1|few|TRBV9|.
CASSDGQSYNEQFF
TGTGCCAGCAGCGACGGGCAATCCTACAATGAGCAGTTCTTC
>TRBJ1-1|once|TRBV10-3|.
CAISGQTNTEAFF
TGTGCCATCAGTGGCCAAACGAACACTGAAGCTTTCTTT
>TRBJ2-7|few|TRBV7-9|.
CASGNRDKGYEQYF
TGTGCCAGCGGAAATAGGGATAAAGGATACGAGCAGTACTTC
>TRBJ2-4|few|TRBV7-9|.
CASSFPGAGNIQYF
TGTGCCAGCAGCTTCCCTGGCGCGGGGAACATTCAGTACTTC
>TRBJ2-5|.|TRBV2|TRBD1
CAGQDRVGGQETQYF
TGTGCCGGACAAGACAGGGTAGGGGGTCAAGAGACCCAGTACTTC
>TRBJ2-7|few|TRBV27|.
CASSLSKGLSYEQYF
TGTGCCAGCAGTTTATCTAAGGGGCTGTCCTACGAGCAGTACTTC
>TRBJ1-4|many|TRBV7-9|TRBD1
CASSISGTGDEKLFF
TGTGCCAGCAGCATATCCGGGACAGGGGACGAAAAACTGTTTTTT
>TRBJ2-2|.|TRBV11-1|TRBD2
CASSLRASGRGRELFF
TGTGCCAGCAGCTTACGGGCTAGCGGGAGGGGCCGGGAGCTGTTTTTT
>TRBJ1-6|.|TRBV5-1|TRBD1
CASSRDPTGGLSPLHF
TGCGCCAGCAGCAGAGACCCGACAGGGGGTCTTTCACCCCTCCACTTT
>TRBJ2-3|few|TRBV7-3|TRBD2
CASSSSGLQYF
TGTGCCAGCAGCTCTAGCGGACTACAGTATTTT
>TRBJ2-6|.|TRBV28|.
CASSPPGGYISGANVLTF
TGTGCCAGCAGTCCCCCGGGTGGGTATATCTCTGGGGCCAACGTCCTGACTTTC
>TRBJ2-7|many|TRBV7-9|.
CASSTKTGAYEQYF
TGTGCCAGCAGCACGAAGACGGGGGCCTACGAGCAGTACTTC
>TRBJ2-2|many|TRBV11-2|.
CASSLGLSTGELFF
TGTGCCAGCAGCTTAGGATTAAGCACCGGGGAGCTGTTTTTT
>TRBJ2-1|few|TRBV7-3|.
CASSLEGRTAYNEQFF
TGTGCCAGCAGCTTAGAGGGCAGAACTGCCTACAATGAGCAGTTCTTC
>TRBJ2-7|.|TRBV24-1|.
CATSGRNSYEQYF
TGTGCCACCAGTGGGAGGAACTCCTACGAGCAGTACTTC
>TRBJ2-3|few|TRBV7-2|TRBD2
CASSGGLAGGADTQYF
TGTGCCAGCAGTGGGGGACTAGCGGGCGGCGCAGATACGCAGTATTTT
>TRBJ2-5|many|TRBV24-1|TRBD2
CATSSPGTSGKETQYF
TGTGCCACCAGTTCTCCCGGGACTAGCGGGAAAGAGACCCAGTACTTC
>TRBJ2-7|.|TRBV5-4|TRBD2
CASSSPASGSMYEQYF
TGTGCCAGCAGCTCCCCGGCTAGCGGGAGTATGTACGAGCAGTACTTC
>TRBJ2-7|few|TRBV7-6|TRBD2
CASSLEGTSGSSYEQYF
TGTGCCAGCAGCTTAGAAGGGACTAGCGGGAGCTCCTACGAGCAGTACTTC
>TRBJ2-1|.|TRBV7-3|TRBD1
CASSLARQITETGGMVDEQFF
TGTGCCAGCAGCTTAGCGAGACAAATAACCGAGACAGGGGGTATGGTGGATGAGCAGTTCTTC
>TRBJ2-5|many|TRBV20-1|TRBD2
CSASNLAGKETQYF
TGCAGTGCTAGTAACCTAGCGGGAAAAGAGACCCAGTACTTC
>TRBJ2-1|many|TRBV2|TRBD1
CASSEMRTGVNEQFF
TGTGCCAGCAGTGAAATGAGGACAGGGGTGAATGAGCAGTTCTTC
>TRBJ1-6|.|TRBV27|.
CASSSRVSYNSPLHF
TGTGCCAGCAGTTCCCGGGTGTCCTATAATTCACCCCTCCACTTT
>TRBJ1-4|.|TRBV20-1|TRBD1
CSARLNVGTGDEKLFF
TGCAGTGCTAGACTAAATGTAGGGACAGGGGATGAAAAACTGTTTTTT
>TRBJ2-1|many|TRBV7-3|TRBD2
CASSLGGTSGRVGNEQFF
TGTGCCAGCAGCTTAGGCGGGACTAGCGGGAGGGTGGGCAATGAGCAGTTCTTC
>TRBJ2-7|.|TRBV13|.
CASSAGTAKAQYF
TGTGCCAGCAGCGCCGGGACGGCCAAGGCGCAGTACTTC
>TRBJ2-1|.|TRBV12-3/TRBV12-4|.
CASRIICPFF
TGTGCCAGCAGAATTATTTGTCCGTTCTTC
>TRBJ1-1|few|TRBV2|TRBD1
CASSEYGRGGTEAFF
TGTGCCAGCAGTGAATATGGCAGGGGGGGGACTGAAGCTTTCTTT
>TRBJ2-7|.|TRBV5-1|.
CASSLEGTTYEQYF
TGCGCCAGCAGCTTGGAAGGCACGACCTACGAGCAGTACTTC
>TRBJ2-1|.|TRBV27|.
CASSPIGPNEQFF
TGTGCCAGCAGCCCCATAGGGCCAAATGAGCAGTTCTTC
>TRBJ2-2|many|TRBV28|.
CASSPSVSGGELFF
TGTGCCAGCAGCCCTAGCGTCTCAGGCGGGGAGCTGTTTTTT